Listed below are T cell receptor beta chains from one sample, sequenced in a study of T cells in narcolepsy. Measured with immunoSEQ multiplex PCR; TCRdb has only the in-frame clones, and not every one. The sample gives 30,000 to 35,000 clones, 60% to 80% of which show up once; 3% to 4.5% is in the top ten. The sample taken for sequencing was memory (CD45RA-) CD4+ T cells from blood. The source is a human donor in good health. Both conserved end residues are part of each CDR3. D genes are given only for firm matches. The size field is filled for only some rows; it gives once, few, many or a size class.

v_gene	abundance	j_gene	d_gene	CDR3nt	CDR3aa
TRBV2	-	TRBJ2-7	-	TGTGCCAGCAGTGTAAAGGCCCAATCCTCCGAGCAGTACTTC	CASSVKAQSSEQYF
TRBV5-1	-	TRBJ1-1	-	TGCGCCAGCAGCCATAACAGTATGAACACTGAAGCTTTCTTT	CASSHNSMNTEAFF
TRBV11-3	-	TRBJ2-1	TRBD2	TGTGCCAGCGGGACTATCGGTGAGCAGTTCTTC	CASGTIGEQFF
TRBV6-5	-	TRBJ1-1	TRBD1	TGTGCCGGGGCCTGGACAGGGAACACTGAAGCTTTCTTT	CAGAWTGNTEAFF
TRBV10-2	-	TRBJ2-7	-	TGCGCCAGCGGTGTTGGTGGGACGAGCTCCTACGAGCAGTACTTC	CASGVGGTSSYEQYF
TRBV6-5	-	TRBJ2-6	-	TGTGCCAGCAGCAAGGACGGGTCTGGGGCCAACGTCCTGACTTTC	CASSKDGSGANVLTF
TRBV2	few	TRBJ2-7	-	TGTGCCAGCAGTGAAGCGCCCAAGGGCGAGCAGTACTTC	CASSEAPKGEQYF
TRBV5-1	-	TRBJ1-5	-	TGCGCCAGCAGCTTGGCGGGGGTTAGCAATCAGCCCCAGCATTTT	CASSLAGVSNQPQHF
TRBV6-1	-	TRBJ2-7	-	TGTGCCAGCAGAGAGGTCAGGACCACTACCTACGAGCAGTACTTC	CASREVRTTTYEQYF
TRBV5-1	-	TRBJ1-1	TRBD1	TGCGCCAGCAGCTCAGGACAGGGGAGAGACGCTGAAGCTTTCTTT	CASSSGQGRDAEAFF
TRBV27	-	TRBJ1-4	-	TGTGCCAGCAGACAAAATGAAAAACTGTTTTTT	CASRQNEKLFF
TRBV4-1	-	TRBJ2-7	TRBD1	TGCGCCAGCAGCCAATGGACAGGGGGTAGCGGGCCCTCCTACGAGCAGTACTTC	CASSQWTGGSGPSYEQYF
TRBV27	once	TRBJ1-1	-	TGTGCCAGCAGTGAACCAACTAATAGGGGCACTGAAGCTTTCTTT	CASSEPTNRGTEAFF
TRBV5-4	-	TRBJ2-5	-	TGTGCCAGCAGCTTTAGGGGGGCGAGGGAGACCCAGTACTTC	CASSFRGARETQYF
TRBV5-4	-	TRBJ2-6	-	TGTGCCAGCAGCTTGGCGGGGCGTGGGGCCAACGTCCTGACTTTC	CASSLAGRGANVLTF
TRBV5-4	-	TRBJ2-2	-	TGTGCCAGCAGAACCGGGGGCGGCGGGAACACCGGGGAGCTGTTTTTT	CASRTGGGGNTGELFF
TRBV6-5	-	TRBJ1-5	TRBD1	TGTGCCAGCAGTTTTTCCGGACAGGGCAGGGTTCAGCCCCAGCATTTT	CASSFSGQGRVQPQHF